These T cell receptor beta chains were read from a single sample in a study of neoadjuvant anti-PD-1 for oral cavity cancer. The data were produced by immunoSEQ multiplex PCR, yet TCRdb's version contains in-frame clones alone and is incomplete. The sample includes under 7,500 clones, 40% to 55% of them seen just once. The input for sequencing was tumor tissue, taken before nivolumab (anti-PD-1) treatment. The source of these receptors is a person aged 35 to 85 with oral cavity squamous cell carcinoma. CDR3s include the opening cysteine and the closing phenylalanine or tryptophan. D genes are given only for firm matches. Clone size is not always given. Where it is, it says once, few, many or a class for expanded clones.

v_call: TRBV29-1; d_call: TRBD1; clone_size: .; j_call: TRBJ1-2; cdr3_aa: CSVELQGAPPSTF; cdr3_nt: TGCAGCGTTGAATTACAGGGGGCGCCCCCTTCCACCTTC
v_call: TRBV4-2; d_call: TRBD2; clone_size: .; j_call: TRBJ2-3; cdr3_aa: CASSQAGGEDTQYF; cdr3_nt: TGTGCCAGCAGCCAAGCGGGGGGGGAGGATACGCAGTATTTT
v_call: TRBV28; d_call: .; clone_size: .; j_call: TRBJ2-1; cdr3_aa: CASLGGASYNEQFF; cdr3_nt: TGTGCCAGCCTTGGGGGGGCCTCCTACAATGAGCAGTTCTTC
v_call: TRBV5-1; d_call: TRBD1; clone_size: few; j_call: TRBJ2-7; cdr3_aa: CASSLLGTGGYEQYF; cdr3_nt: TGCGCCAGCAGCTTGCTGGGGACAGGGGGCTACGAGCAGTACTTC
v_call: TRBV6-1; d_call: .; clone_size: .; j_call: TRBJ1-1; cdr3_aa: CASMGPREAFF; cdr3_nt: TGTGCCAGCATGGGACCCAGGGAGGCTTTCTTT
v_call: TRBV19; d_call: .; clone_size: .; j_call: TRBJ1-1; cdr3_aa: CASSIGREGAEAFF; cdr3_nt: TGTGCCAGTAGTATTGGGAGGGAAGGGGCTGAAGCTTTCTTT
v_call: TRBV7-2; d_call: .; clone_size: .; j_call: TRBJ2-7; cdr3_aa: CASSPRLGEQYF; cdr3_nt: TGTGCCAGCAGCCCCCGACTGGGCGAGCAGTACTTC
v_call: TRBV2; d_call: .; clone_size: .; j_call: TRBJ2-5; cdr3_aa: CASTPKETQYF; cdr3_nt: TGTGCCAGCACCCCTAAGGAGACCCAGTACTTC
v_call: TRBV11-2; d_call: .; clone_size: few; j_call: TRBJ1-1; cdr3_aa: CASSPPRDTEAFF; cdr3_nt: TGTGCCAGCAGCCCGCCCCGGGACACTGAAGCTTTCTTT
v_call: TRBV4-3; d_call: TRBD1; clone_size: large; j_call: TRBJ2-1; cdr3_aa: CASSQGDRGYYNEQFF; cdr3_nt: TGCGCCAGCAGCCAAGGTGACAGGGGCTATTACAATGAGCAGTTCTTC
v_call: TRBV7-4; d_call: TRBD1; clone_size: few; j_call: TRBJ2-7; cdr3_aa: CASSLPRTGESSYEQYF; cdr3_nt: TGTGCCAGCAGCTTACCTCGGACAGGAGAAAGCTCCTACGAGCAGTACTTC
v_call: TRBV6-5; d_call: TRBD1; clone_size: .; j_call: TRBJ2-2; cdr3_aa: CASRGGIWSGELFF; cdr3_nt: TGTGCCAGCAGAGGGGGCATATGGAGCGGGGAGCTGTTTTTT
v_call: TRBV7-2; d_call: TRBD1; clone_size: few; j_call: TRBJ2-7; cdr3_aa: CASRDGQGVGYEQYF; cdr3_nt: TGTGCCAGCAGGGACGGACAGGGAGTAGGCTACGAGCAGTACTTC
v_call: TRBV6-5; d_call: .; clone_size: medium-sized; j_call: TRBJ2-7; cdr3_aa: CASSYSIFGAYEQYF; cdr3_nt: TGTGCCAGCAGTTACTCGATTTTCGGTGCCTACGAGCAGTACTTC
v_call: TRBV10-3; d_call: TRBD1; clone_size: few; j_call: TRBJ1-2; cdr3_aa: CALRDSENYGYTF; cdr3_nt: TGTGCCCTGAGGGACAGTGAGAACTATGGCTACACCTTC
v_call: TRBV28; d_call: .; clone_size: .; j_call: TRBJ2-5; cdr3_aa: CASSPRPGEVETQYF; cdr3_nt: TGTGCCAGCAGTCCCCGACCGGGGGAGGTAGAGACCCAGTACTTC
v_call: TRBV6-1; d_call: TRBD1; clone_size: .; j_call: TRBJ1-1; cdr3_aa: CASSLPGQQNTEAFF; cdr3_nt: TGTGCCAGCAGCCTACCGGGACAGCAGAACACTGAAGCTTTCTTT
v_call: TRBV5-1; d_call: .; clone_size: .; j_call: TRBJ2-2; cdr3_aa: CASGSANTGELFF; cdr3_nt: TGCGCCAGCGGCAGCGCGAACACCGGGGAGCTGTTTTTT
v_call: TRBV10-3; d_call: .; clone_size: .; j_call: TRBJ1-1; cdr3_aa: CAISQRGIDEAFF; cdr3_nt: TGTGCCATCAGTCAGCGGGGTATAGACGAAGCTTTCTTT
v_call: TRBV5-6; d_call: TRBD1; clone_size: few; j_call: TRBJ1-4; cdr3_aa: CASSLARQGKEKLFF; cdr3_nt: TGTGCCAGCAGCTTGGCGAGACAGGGGAAAGAAAAACTGTTTTTT
v_call: TRBV27; d_call: .; clone_size: few; j_call: TRBJ1-5; cdr3_aa: CLQRPQHF; cdr3_nt: TGCCTCCAGCGGCCCCAGCATTTT
v_call: TRBV4-3; d_call: TRBD2; clone_size: .; j_call: TRBJ2-1; cdr3_aa: CASSPRLAGSSYNEQFF; cdr3_nt: TGCGCCAGCAGCCCCCGCCTAGCGGGAAGCTCCTACAATGAGCAGTTCTTC
v_call: TRBV7-9; d_call: .; clone_size: .; j_call: TRBJ1-1; cdr3_aa: CASSFGQGITEAFF; cdr3_nt: TGTGCCAGCAGCTTCGGTCAGGGGATCACTGAAGCTTTCTTT
v_call: TRBV11-3; d_call: TRBD1; clone_size: .; j_call: TRBJ2-7; cdr3_aa: CASSLVTGGKYEQYF; cdr3_nt: TGTGCCAGCAGCTTAGTAACAGGGGGCAAGTACGAGCAGTACTTC
v_call: TRBV7-2; d_call: TRBD1; clone_size: few; j_call: TRBJ1-1; cdr3_aa: CASSLTGLGNTEAFF; cdr3_nt: TGTGCCAGCAGCTTGACAGGGCTGGGGAACACTGAAGCTTTCTTT